The 7 T cell receptor beta chains below were found in one sample sequenced in a study of CD8+ T cells in alopecia areata. Sequencing relied on a cDNA template that was reverse transcribed from extracted RNA. TCRdb's table, derived via immunoSEQ multiplex PCR, lists solely in-frame clones and lacks some. The sample carries around 200,000 clones, 64% recorded once. Stated treatment: oral pan-JAK inhibitor, 5-10 mg twice daily. The sequences come from CD4+ T cells sorted from blood, collected at week 4, from a patient treated with tofacitinib. The receptor set was obtained from a human donor with alopecia areata.

The V call is TRBV5-1, the J call TRBJ2-5, with TRBD1 matching over 9 bases. Germline CDR1 is SGHRS and CDR2 is YFSETQ. Trimming removed 1 base from V and 5 bases from J; junction bases left unmatched: 3. This CDR3 has 14 amino acids. This CDR3 reads CASSLRTGDETQYF. The CDR3 coding sequence is TGCGCCAGCAGCTTGAGGACAGGGGACGAGACCCAGTACTTC.

This chain joins TRBV29-1 and TRBJ1-5; a weak D match, TRBD1 (5 bases). Germline V gene sequence: CDR1 SQVTM, CDR2 ANQGSEA. V was clipped by 4 bases and J by 4 bases, with 11 bases between them. The CDR3 runs 13 residues. CDR3 region: CSVAGGANQPQHF. In DNA form, the CDR3 reads TGCAGCGTTGCGGGAGGGGCTAATCAGCCCCAGCATTTT.

This chain connects TRBV4-3 to TRBJ2-4, with D possibly TRBD2 on 5 matching bases. V lost 4 bases and J lost 6, with 25 bases in between. Germline lookup yields CDR1 LGHNA and CDR2 YSLEER. The CDR3 sequence is 18 residues long. CDR3 in amino acids: CASSRTYKQEVVRNIQYF. CDR3 sequence (DNA): TGCGCCAGCAGCCGAACATATAAGCAGGAGGTAGTTAGAAACATTCAGTACTTC.

This sequence joins TRBV18 and TRBJ1-2; 8 bases match TRBD1. CDR3 size: 13 residues. Germline assignment: CDR1 KGHSH and CDR2 LQKENI. The ends lost 3 bases at V and 10 bases at J; junction bases unmatched: 7. Written as DNA, the CDR3 is TGTGCCAGCTCACCCGGGACAGGACAAGACTACACCTTC. Residues: CASSPGTGQDYTF. Full variable domain (missing parts from reference TRBV18 and TRBJ1-2): NAGVMQNPRHLVRRRGQEARLRCSPMKGHSHVYWYRQLPEEGLKFMVYLQKENIIDESGMPKERFSAEFPKEGPSILRIQQVVRGDSAAYFCASSPGTGQDYTFGSGTRLTVV.

This chain connects TRBV10-3 to TRBJ2-5, with D uncertain. CDR3 length: 13 amino acids. V was shortened by 7 bases and J by 3 bases, with 12 bases between the two germline ends. The germline V gene encodes CDR1 ENHRY and CDR2 SYGVKD. CDR3 nucleotide sequence: TGTGCCATCAATAACCAGAGAGAAGAGACCCAGTACTTC. Translation: CAINNQREETQYF.

This clone has just a few counts. The genes are TRBV10-3 and TRBJ1-1; 8 nucleotides agree with TRBD1. V shed 7 bases, J shed 4 bases, and the junction held 5 bases outside the gene matches. Germline-derived CDR1 and CDR2 are ENHRY and SYGVKD. The CDR3 is made up of 13 amino acids. The CDR3 DNA reads as TGTGCCATCACCTACGACAGGGGCACTGAAGCTTTCTTT. This translates into CAITYDRGTEAFF.

This rearrangement joins TRBV29-1 to TRBJ2-7; 8 positions agree with TRBD1. The trim removed 4 bases at V and 6 bases at J, leaving 11 bases unmatched. The CDR3 is 14 amino acids. Germline V CDR1 and CDR2: SQVTM, ANQGSEA. The CDR3 protein is CSVAETGDGGEQYF. CDR3 coding DNA: TGCAGCGTTGCCGAGACAGGGGACGGCGGCGAGCAGTACTTC.